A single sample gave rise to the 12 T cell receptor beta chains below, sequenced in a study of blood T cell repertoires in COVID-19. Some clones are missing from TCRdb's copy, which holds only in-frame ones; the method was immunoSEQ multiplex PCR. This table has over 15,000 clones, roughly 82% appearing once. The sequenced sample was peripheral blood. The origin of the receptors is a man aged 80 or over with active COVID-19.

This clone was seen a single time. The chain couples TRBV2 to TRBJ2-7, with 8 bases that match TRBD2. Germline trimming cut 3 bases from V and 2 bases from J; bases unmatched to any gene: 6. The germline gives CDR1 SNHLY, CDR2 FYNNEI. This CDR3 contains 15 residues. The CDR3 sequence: CASSDYAGLAYEQYF. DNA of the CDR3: TGTGCCAGCAGTGACTACGCGGGACTAGCCTACGAGCAGTACTTC.

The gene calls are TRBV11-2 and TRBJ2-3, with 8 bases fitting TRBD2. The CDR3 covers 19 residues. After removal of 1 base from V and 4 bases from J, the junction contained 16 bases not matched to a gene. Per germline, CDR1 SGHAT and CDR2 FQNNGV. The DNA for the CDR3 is TGTGCCAGCAGCTTAGTTGGGCACCGTTCGAGCGGGAGAGCAGATACGCAGTATTTT. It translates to CASSLVGHRSSGRADTQYF.

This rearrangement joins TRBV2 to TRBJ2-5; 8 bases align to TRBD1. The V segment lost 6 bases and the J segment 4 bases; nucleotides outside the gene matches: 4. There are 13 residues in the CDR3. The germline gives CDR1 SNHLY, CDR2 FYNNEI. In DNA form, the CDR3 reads TGTGCCAGCAGCGCTGACAGGGGAGAGACCCAGTACTTC. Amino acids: CASSADRGETQYF.

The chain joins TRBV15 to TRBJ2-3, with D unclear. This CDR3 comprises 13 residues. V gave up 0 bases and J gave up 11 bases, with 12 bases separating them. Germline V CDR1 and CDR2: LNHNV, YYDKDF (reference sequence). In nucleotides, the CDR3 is TGTGCCACCAGCAGAGATCTGGCGGAAGGGCAGTATTTT. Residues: CATSRDLAEGQYF. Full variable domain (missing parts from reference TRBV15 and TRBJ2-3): DAMVIQNPRYQVTQFGKPVTLSCSQTLNHNVMYWYQQKSSQAPKLLFHYYDKDFNNEADTPDNFQSRRPNTSFCFLDIRSPGLGDTAMYLCATSRDLAEGQYFGPGTRLTVL.

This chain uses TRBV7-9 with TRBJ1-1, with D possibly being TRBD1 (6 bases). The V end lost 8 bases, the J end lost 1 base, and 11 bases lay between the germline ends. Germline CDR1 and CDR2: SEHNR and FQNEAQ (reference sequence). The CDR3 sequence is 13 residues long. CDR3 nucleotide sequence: TGTGCCAGCTCTGGACAGCCGAACACTGAAGCTTTCTTT. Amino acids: CASSGQPNTEAFF.

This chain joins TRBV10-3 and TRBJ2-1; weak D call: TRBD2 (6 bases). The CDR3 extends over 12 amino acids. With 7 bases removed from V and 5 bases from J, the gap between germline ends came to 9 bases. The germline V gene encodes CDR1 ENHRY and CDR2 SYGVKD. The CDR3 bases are TGTGCCATCACGGGACTTCACAATGAGCAGTTCTTC. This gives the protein CAITGLHNEQFF.

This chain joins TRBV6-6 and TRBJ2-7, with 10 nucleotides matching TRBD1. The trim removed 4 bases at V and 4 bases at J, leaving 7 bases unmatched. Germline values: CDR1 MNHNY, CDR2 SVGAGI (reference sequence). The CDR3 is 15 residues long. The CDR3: CASSSDRGKLYEQYF. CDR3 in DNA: TGTGCCAGCAGTTCGGACAGGGGGAAATTGTACGAGCAGTACTTC.

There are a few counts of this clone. The CDR3 region is CASSSGDYNEQFF. CDR3 in DNA: TGTGCCAGTAGTTCGGGAGATTACAATGAGCAGTTCTTC. This chain links TRBV19 with TRBJ2-1, with D possibly being TRBD2 (6 bases). This CDR3 has 13 amino acids. Trimming shortened V by 5 bases and J by 4 bases, and 9 bases separated the two germline ends. Germline V gene lookup returns CDR1 LNHDA and CDR2 SQIVND (reference sequence). The full variable domain, rest sourced from reference TRBV19 and TRBJ2-1, is DGGITQSPKYLFRKEGQNVTLSCEQNLNHDAMYWYRQDPGQGLRLIYYSQIVNDFQKGDIAEGYSVSREKKESFPLTVTSAQKNPTAFYLCASSSGDYNEQFFGPGTRLTVL.

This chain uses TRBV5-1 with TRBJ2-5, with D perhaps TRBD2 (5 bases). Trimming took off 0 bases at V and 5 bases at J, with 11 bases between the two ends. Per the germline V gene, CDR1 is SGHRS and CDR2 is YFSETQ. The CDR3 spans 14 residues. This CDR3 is CASSLELTGETQYF. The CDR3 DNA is TGCGCCAGCAGCTTGGAACTTACGGGGGAGACCCAGTACTTC.

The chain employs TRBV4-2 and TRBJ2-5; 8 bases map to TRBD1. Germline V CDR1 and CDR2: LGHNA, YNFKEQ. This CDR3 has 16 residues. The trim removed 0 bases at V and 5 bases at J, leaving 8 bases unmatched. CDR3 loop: CASSQDMGQAGETQYF. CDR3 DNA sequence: TGTGCCAGCAGCCAAGATATGGGACAGGCTGGGGAGACCCAGTACTTC.

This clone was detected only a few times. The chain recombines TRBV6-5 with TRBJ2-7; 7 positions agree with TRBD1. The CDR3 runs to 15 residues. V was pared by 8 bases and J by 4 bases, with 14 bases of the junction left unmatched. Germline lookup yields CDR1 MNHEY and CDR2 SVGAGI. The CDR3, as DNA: TGTGCCAGCGGGGTGAGGGGGCCCGGTGGGTACGAGCAGTACTTC. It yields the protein CASGVRGPGGYEQYF.

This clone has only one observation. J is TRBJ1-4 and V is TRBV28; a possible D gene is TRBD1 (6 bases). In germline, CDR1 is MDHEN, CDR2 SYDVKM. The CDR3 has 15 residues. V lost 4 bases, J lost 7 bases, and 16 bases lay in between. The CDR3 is CASSSQGLQGEKLFF. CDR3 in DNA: TGTGCCAGCAGTTCCCAGGGGTTACAGGGTGAAAAACTGTTTTTT.